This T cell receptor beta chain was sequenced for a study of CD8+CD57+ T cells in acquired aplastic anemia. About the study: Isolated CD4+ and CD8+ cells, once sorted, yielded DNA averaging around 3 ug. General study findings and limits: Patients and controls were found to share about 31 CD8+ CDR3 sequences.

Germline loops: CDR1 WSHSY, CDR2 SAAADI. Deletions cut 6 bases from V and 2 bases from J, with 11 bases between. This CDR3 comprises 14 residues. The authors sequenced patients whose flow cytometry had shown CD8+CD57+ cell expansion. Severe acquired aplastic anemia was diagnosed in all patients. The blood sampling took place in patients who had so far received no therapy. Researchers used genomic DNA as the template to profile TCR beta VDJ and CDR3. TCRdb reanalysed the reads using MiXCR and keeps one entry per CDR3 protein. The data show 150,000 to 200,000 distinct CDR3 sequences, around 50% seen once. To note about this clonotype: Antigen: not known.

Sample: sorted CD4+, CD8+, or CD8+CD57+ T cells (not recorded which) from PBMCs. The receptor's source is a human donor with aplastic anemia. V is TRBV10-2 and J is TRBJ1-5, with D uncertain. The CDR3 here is CASRGWTGNQPQHF. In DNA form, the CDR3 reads TGCGCCAGCAGGGGATGGACTGGCAATCAGCCCCAGCATTTT.